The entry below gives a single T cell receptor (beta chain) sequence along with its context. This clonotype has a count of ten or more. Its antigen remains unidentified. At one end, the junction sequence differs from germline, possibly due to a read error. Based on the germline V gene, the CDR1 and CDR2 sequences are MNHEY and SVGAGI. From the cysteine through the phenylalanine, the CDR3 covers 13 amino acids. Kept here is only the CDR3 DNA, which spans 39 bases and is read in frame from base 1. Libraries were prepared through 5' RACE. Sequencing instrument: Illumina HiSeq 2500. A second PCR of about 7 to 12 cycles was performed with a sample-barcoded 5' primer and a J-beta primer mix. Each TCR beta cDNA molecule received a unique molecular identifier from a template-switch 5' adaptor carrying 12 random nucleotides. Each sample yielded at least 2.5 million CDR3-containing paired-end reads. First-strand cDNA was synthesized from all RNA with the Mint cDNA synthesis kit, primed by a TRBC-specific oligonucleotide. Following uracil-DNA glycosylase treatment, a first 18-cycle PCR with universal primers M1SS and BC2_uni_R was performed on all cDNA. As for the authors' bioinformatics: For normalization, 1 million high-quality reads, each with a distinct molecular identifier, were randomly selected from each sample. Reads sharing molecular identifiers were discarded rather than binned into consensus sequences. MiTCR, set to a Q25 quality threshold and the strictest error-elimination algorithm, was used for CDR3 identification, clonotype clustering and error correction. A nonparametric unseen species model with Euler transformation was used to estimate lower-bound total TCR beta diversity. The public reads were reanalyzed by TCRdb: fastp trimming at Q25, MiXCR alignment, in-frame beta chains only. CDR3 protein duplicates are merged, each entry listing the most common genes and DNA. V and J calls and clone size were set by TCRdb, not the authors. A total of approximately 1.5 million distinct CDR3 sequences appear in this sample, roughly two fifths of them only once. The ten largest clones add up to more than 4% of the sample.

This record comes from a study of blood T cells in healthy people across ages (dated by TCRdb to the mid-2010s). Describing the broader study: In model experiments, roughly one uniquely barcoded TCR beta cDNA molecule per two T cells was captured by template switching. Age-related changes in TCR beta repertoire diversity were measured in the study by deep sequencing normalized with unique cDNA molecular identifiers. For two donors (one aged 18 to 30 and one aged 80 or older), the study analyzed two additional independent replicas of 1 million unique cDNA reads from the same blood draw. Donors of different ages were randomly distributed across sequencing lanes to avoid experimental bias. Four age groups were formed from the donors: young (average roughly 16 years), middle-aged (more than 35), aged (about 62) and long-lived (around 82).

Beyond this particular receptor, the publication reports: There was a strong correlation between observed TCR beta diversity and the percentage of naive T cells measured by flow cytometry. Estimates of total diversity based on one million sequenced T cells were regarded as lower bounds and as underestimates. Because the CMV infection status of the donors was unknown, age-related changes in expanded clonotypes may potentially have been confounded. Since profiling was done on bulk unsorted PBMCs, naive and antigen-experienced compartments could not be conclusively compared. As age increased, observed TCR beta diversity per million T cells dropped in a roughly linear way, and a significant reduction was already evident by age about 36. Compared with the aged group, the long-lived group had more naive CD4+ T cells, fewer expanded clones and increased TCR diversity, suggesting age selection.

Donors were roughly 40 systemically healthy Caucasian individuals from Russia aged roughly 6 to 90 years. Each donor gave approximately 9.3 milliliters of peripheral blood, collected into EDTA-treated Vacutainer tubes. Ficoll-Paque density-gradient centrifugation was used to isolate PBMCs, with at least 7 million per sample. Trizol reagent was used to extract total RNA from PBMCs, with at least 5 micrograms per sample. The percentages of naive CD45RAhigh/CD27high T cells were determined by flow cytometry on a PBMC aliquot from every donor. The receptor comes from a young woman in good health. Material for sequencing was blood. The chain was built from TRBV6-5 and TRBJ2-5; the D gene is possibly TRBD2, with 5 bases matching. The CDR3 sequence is CASSYSSRETQYF. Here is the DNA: TGTGCCAGCAGTTACTCCTCGAGGGAGACACAGTACTTC.